This paragraph reports one T cell receptor beta chain. Its antigen remains undetermined. The data derive from a study of cytomegalovirus exposure and HLA in healthy donors listed by TCRdb under 2017. Some background on the complete study: In an earlier analysis of fewer than 750 of the donors, around 300 Gb of sequence data and 90 million to 120 million unique TCR beta sequences from 150 million to 200 million T cells were reported. Among some 400 genotyped donors of the cohort, an average of roughly 230,000 unique TCR beta nucleotide sequences was sequenced per donor, of which about 19% were non-productive. Around 300 gigabases of sequencing data and approximately 85 million unique TCR sequences were included in an early release covering 550 to 650 HLA-typed donors. A later analysis re-examined previously published TCR beta repertoires from roughly 720 donors and added high-resolution HLA genotyping to investigate patterns of TCR occurrence. Genome-wide SNP genotypes for about three fifths of the roughly 700 donors were used in a later genetic analysis, which treated that subset as a discovery cohort. Class I and class II HLA loci were covered by the typing at four-digit resolution. To decide whether each TCR beta V gene segment behaved as functional or pseudogenic, an earlier analysis of nearly 600 of the donors relied on high-throughput TCR beta sequencing. Among the approximately 400 genotyped donors, 81% belonged to the genetic ancestry cluster associated with self-reported Caucasian donors. Besides the first cohort of around 670 subjects, a separate validation cohort made up of some 110 different subjects was used. The study aimed to test whether signatures of past pathogen exposure could be identified by cataloging public T cell receptors. The T cell repertoires of 666 subjects were profiled by immunosequencing and related to cytomegalovirus serostatus. The number of typed donors differed by locus: roughly 620-630 for A, B, C, DRB1 and DQB1; approximately 520 for DQA1; some 610 for DPA1; and around 470 for DPB1. The study combined high-throughput TCR immunosequencing, statistical association of individual TCRs with disease status, and machine learning to predict cytomegalovirus infection status. All discovery cohort repertoires had been generated using a single sequencing platform. In the later analysis, no new phenotypic data were used to find candidate immune exposures; instead, reliance was placed on TCR beta sequences and their occurrence across donors. Donor age, sex, ethnicity and CMV serostatus were compiled together with the repertoire data. A few DR-DQ haplotypes were treated as single units for association and clustering because of strong linkage in the cohort.

Overall results and qualifications from the work: The presence/absence analyses assumed that sequencing depth was roughly uniform across donors, and that assumption may not be true. A cluster of highly shared sequence variants was judged likely to represent a technical artifact of the sequencing pipeline. The authors suggested that the approach could potentially be extended to other disease states and immunological phenotypes. Because some donors lacked HLA typing at each locus, the association tests relied only on the typed subset. Most CMV-associated TCR beta chains appeared to be HLA-restricted in a later analysis, and the HLA associations seemed to be driven largely by CMV exposure. Most TCR sequences were observed very rarely across donors, whereas some public TCRs were present in many individuals. Only TCR beta chains were sequenced in this cohort, and the absence of alpha or paired-chain data limited detectable features. In a later genetic analysis, a missense DCLRE1C variant was associated with V-gene and J-gene trimming of TCR beta chains, and the association was replicated in an independent cohort. The 87-base-pair reads could not distinguish some IMGT-functional V segments, including TRBV6-2 and TRBV6-3, so those segments were excluded. A later analysis associated 15,000 to 20,000 TCR beta sequences with specific HLA alleles at a false discovery rate of 0.05. CMV serostatus was the only immune exposure information available for the cohort. Several of the top co-occurrence clusters appeared to be linked to parvovirus B19, influenza, CMV and Epstein-Barr virus, according to a later analysis. A later analysis found that HLA-associated TCR beta chains were more clonally expanded and had lower generation probabilities than equally common non-associated chains. In a later analysis, TCR association rates were found to vary across HLA loci, with the most associated TCRs seen for DRB1 alleles and the fewest for HLA-C alleles. Seventeen rarely observed V segments, including chromosome 9 orphons, were excluded from the earlier analysis of several hundred of the donors because counts were too low. A further reported finding was that TCR beta sequences accurately predicted the HLA-A and HLA-B alleles for most subjects in the first cohort. Correlated functional status among segregating V segments might reflect linkage disequilibrium, but an unknown experimental factor could not be ruled out. A few of the identified cytomegalovirus-associated TCR beta chains were confirmed in vitro to be specific for cytomegalovirus antigens. According to a later genetic analysis, donors in an Asian-associated ancestry cluster had fewer N-insertions in productive TCRs than the approximately 700-donor mean. In an earlier analysis of around 500 of the donors, most TCR beta V segments appeared in productive rearrangements about 90% or about 30% of the time, broadly matching IMGT annotations. The study listed 150 to 200 TCR beta chains as associated with cytomegalovirus. When HLA alleles, especially DR and DQ, strongly co-occurred, attributing TCR associations to individual alleles was difficult. The classifier was reported to diagnose cytomegalovirus status with high specificity and sensitivity in both the original and validation cohorts.

The cohort comprised 666 healthy bone marrow donors. At the time of sampling, every cohort member was nominally healthy, though immune exposures that went unrecorded were likely present. The donor tested CMV seronegative, placing the donor among the 350 or so seronegative members of the cohort. A peripheral blood sample was collected from each donor, and TCR beta sequencing was performed on peripheral blood mononuclear cells. Genomic DNA extraction from the blood cell samples was performed with the Qiagen DNeasy Blood Extraction Kit. Looking up the germline V gene yields CDR1 SGHTA and CDR2 FQGNSA. V gives up 5 bases and J gives up 4 bases, and the segment between their germline ends measures 14 bases. Its CDR3 holds 15 amino acids, cysteine through phenylalanine. CDR3 DNA is the only sequence kept; it has 45 bases, read in frame from the first base. The library was obtained by the immunoSEQ multiplex PCR assay. A mixture of 60 forward primers for TCR Vbeta segments and 13 reverse primers for TCR Jbeta segments was used in the multiplex PCR. The CDR3 region of rearranged TCR beta genes was amplified from genomic DNA by a multiplex PCR assay. The amplified TCR beta libraries were sequenced on the Illumina HiSeq System as 87-base-pair reads. For the original study's pipeline: In a later analysis, some 80 million unique TCR beta chains were counted across the roughly 610 repertoires, and roughly 11 million of these chains were shared by at least two donors. To remove PCR and sequencing errors, raw reads were error-corrected and collapsed into unique sequences using a nearest-neighbor algorithm that merged closely related sequences. CDR3 sequences were aligned to IMGT reference sequences to assign V, D and J gene segments. For a sequence to be retained, a match of at least six nucleotides to both a V gene segment and a J gene segment was required. Rearrangements were classified as productive when the CDR3 lacked stop codons and remained in frame with V and J, and all other rearrangements were classified as non-productive. CDR3 was defined by IMGT convention, running from the second conserved V-encoded cysteine to the conserved J-encoded phenylalanine. Sequences without an unambiguous match to a single V gene segment were excluded from the earlier analysis of 500 to 700 of the donors. An earlier analysis of a few hundred of the donors classified V segments as functional when productive rearrangements were above 56.7% and as segregating when the standard deviation between donors was above 5%. A statistical classification framework was built to diagnose cytomegalovirus status from the catalog of TCR beta chain sequences. In a later analysis, TCR nucleotide sequences were compared against IMGT/GENE-DB human TR gene sequences so that V and J genes could be assigned. Using the TCRdist pipeline, a later analysis assigned CDR3 sequences along with most-parsimonious VDJ recombination scenarios. In a later analysis, each TCR beta chain was defined by its CDR3 amino acid sequence together with its V-gene family, and reads without a unique V-gene family were excluded. To address suspected cross-contamination and a sequencing artifact, a later analysis removed 592 highly shared, low-generation-probability nucleotide sequences. A later analysis calculated a clonal expansion index for each public chain from normalized within-repertoire ranks of inferred template counts. In a later analysis, generation probabilities were computed using a VDJ recombination model fitted to out-of-frame rearrangements, and the results were checked against IGoR. In a later analysis, hypergeometric tests were used to score TCR-TCR, TCR-HLA and TCR-CMV co-occurrence, with a repertoire-size bias correction applied to TCR pairs. A later analysis estimated false discovery rates by permuting HLA or CMV assignments 20 times. A later analysis grouped co-occurring TCRs with DBSCAN, adding TCRdist sequence similarity when clustering within HLA-allele-positive subsets. Repertoires with fewer than 30,000 or more than 120,000 public chains, plus five repertoires with anomalous nucleotide sharing, were excluded from co-occurrence clustering. Imported from immuneACCESS, the table was reduced by TCRdb to in-frame sequences with V and J called. These copies leave out some clones; in studies compared against another copy, an unresolved V gene accounts for under half, and the cause of the remainder is not known. V and J calls and clone size are as listed in that table; D and trimming were resolved from the DNA. The table for this sample shows around 100,000 clones. Of the sample, 0.59% falls within the top ten clones.

The sample taken for sequencing was PBMCs. This TCR came from a man in his fifties or sixties in good health and CMV-seronegative. Recombination linked TRBV7-2 to TRBJ2-2; TRBD1 is possibly the D segment (6 matching bases). The nucleotides read TGTGCCAGCAGCCCGTCCGGGACACTCACCGGGGAGCTGTTTTTT. Its amino acids are CASSPSGTLTGELFF.